This entry lists 8 T cell receptor beta chains sequenced from one sample in a study of Graves' ophthalmopathy and Graves' hyperthyroidism. The authors amplified TCR beta CDR3 regions, and they did so from RNA transcripts for repertoire sequencing. RT-PCR with HTBI primers came first, then second-round multiplex PCR. Each CDR3 protein is one row after TCRdb ran MiXCR on the multiplex PCR reads. In the table there are over 40,000 distinct CDR3 sequences, around half of which are singletons. Sequencing used peripheral blood. The receptors stem from an adult man with Graves' ophthalmopathy.

The sample holds many counts of this clonotype. This rearrangement joins TRBV28 to TRBJ2-5; possibly TRBD1 for D (6 bases). This CDR3 region has 12 residues. The V and J ends lost 8 bases and 6 bases respectively, with 13 bases between them. CDR1 MDHEN and CDR2 SYDVKM come from the germline V gene. The CDR3 sequence: CASQPGVKTQYF. CDR3 DNA: TGTGCCAGCCAACCAGGGGTGAAGACCCAGTACTTC.

The V and J genes are TRBV9 and TRBJ2-7; D not resolved. This CDR3 region has 16 residues. Germline loops: CDR1 SGDLS, CDR2 YYNGEE. V was trimmed by 3 bases and J by 9 bases, leaving 25 bases between them. CDR3 sequence reads: CASSAGPSQRTDTQYF. CDR3 bases: TGTGCCAGCAGCGCAGGACCGAGCCAGCGCACAGATACGCAGTACTTC.

The J gene is TRBJ2-2, the V gene TRBV12-3 or TRBV12-4; D ambiguous. CDR3 size: 11 residues. The V gene lost 6 bases and the J gene lost 7 bases, with 6 bases spanning the gap. CDR3 nucleotide sequence: TGTGCCAGCAGCCGAGTCGGGGAGCTGTTTTTT. Amino acid sequence: CASSRVGELFF.

This clonotype occurred many times. CDR3 amino acids: CASSRTPGGENTEAFF. CDR3 in DNA: TGTGCCAGCAGCCGAACCCCAGGGGGTGAGAACACTGAAGCTTTCTTT. V gene TRBV28 combines with J gene TRBJ1-1, with TRBD1 matching over 7 bases. Germline trimming cut 6 bases from V and 1 base from J; bases unmatched to any gene: 11. This CDR3 is 16 amino acids long. From germline, CDR1 is MDHEN and CDR2 SYDVKM. Full variable domain (remainder filled in from reference TRBV28 and TRBJ1-1): DVKVTQSSRYLVKRTGEKVFLECVQDMDHENMFWYRQDPGLGLRLIYFSYDVKMKEKGDIPEGYSVSREKKERFSLILESASTNQTSMYLCASSRTPGGENTEAFFGQGTRLTVV.

Many counts were recorded for this clonotype. This chain links TRBV20-1 with TRBJ1-5; no definite D call. The germline gives CDR1 DFQATT, CDR2 SNEGSKA (reference sequence). CDR3 size: 15 residues. Trimming left V 1 base short and J 1 base short, with 11 bases between. The CDR3 coding sequence is TGCAGTGCTAGAGCCGGGGTTGGGAGCAATCAGCCCCAGCATTTT. Translation: CSARAGVGSNQPQHF.

Worth noting for this clonotype: The junction and the germline gene differ at one end; a read error may be behind it. The chain is built from TRBV20-1 and TRBJ2-5, with D possibly called TRBD1 or TRBD2 (5 bases each). The length of the CDR3 is 10 residues. CDR1 and CDR2 from the germline V gene are DFQATT and SNEGSKA (reference sequence). CDR3 sequence: CSASRDPHYF. CDR3 DNA: TGCAGTGCTAGTAGGGACCCCCATTACTTC.

This clonotype was seen at least ten times. V is TRBV20-1 and J is TRBJ1-1; tentative D call: TRBD1 (5 bases). The germline V gene encodes CDR1 DFQATT and CDR2 SNEGSKA (reference sequence). The CDR3 has 13 residues. Trimming shortened V by 6 bases and J by 4 bases, and 15 bases separated the two germline ends. This CDR3 reads CSAGGQGSTEAFF. CDR3 in DNA: TGCAGTGCCGGCGGGCAGGGCAGCACTGAAGCTTTCTTT.

This clonotype was found a few times. This chain connects TRBV7-6 to TRBJ2-2; D is uncertain. V was clipped by 1 base and J by 6 bases, with 6 bases between them. Per the germline V gene, CDR1 is SGHVS and CDR2 is FNYEAQ. The CDR3 covers 13 residues. Here the CDR3 DNA reads TGTGCCAGCAGCTTAGGCCAGTCCGGGGAGCTGTTTTTT. Amino acid sequence: CASSLGQSGELFF.